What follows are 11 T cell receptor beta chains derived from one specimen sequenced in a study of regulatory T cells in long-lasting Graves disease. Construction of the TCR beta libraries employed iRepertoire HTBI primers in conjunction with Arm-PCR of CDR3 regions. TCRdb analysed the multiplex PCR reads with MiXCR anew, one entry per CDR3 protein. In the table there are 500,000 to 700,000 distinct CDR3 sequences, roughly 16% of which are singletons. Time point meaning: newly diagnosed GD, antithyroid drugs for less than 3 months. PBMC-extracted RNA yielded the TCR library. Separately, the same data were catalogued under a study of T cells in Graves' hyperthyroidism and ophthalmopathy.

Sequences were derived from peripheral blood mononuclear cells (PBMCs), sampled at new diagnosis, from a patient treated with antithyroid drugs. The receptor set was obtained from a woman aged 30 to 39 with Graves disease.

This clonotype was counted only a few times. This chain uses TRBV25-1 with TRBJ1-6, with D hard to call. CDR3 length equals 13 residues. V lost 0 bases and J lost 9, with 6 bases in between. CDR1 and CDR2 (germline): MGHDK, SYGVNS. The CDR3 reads CASSEYVGSPLHF. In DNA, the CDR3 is TGTGCCAGCAGTGAATATGTGGGTTCACCCCTCCACTTT.

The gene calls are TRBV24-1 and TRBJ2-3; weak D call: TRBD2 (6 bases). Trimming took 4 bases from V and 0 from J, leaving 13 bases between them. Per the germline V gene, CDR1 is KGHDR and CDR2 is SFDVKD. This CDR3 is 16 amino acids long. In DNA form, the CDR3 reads TGTGCCACCAGTGAGCGGCGGGGATACAGCACAGATACGCAGTATTTT. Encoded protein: CATSERRGYSTDTQYF.

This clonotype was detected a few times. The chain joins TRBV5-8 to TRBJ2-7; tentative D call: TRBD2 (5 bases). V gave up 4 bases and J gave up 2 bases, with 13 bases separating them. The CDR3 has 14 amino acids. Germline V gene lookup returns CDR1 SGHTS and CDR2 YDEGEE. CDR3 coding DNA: TGTGCCAGCAGCGACGGACTCCTGACCTACGAGCAGTACTTC. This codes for CASSDGLLTYEQYF.

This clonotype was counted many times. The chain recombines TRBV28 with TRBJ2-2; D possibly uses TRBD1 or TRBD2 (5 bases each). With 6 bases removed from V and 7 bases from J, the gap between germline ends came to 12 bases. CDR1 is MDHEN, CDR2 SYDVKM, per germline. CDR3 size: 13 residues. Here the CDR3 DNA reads TGTGCCAGCAGGGGGACCGGAGTCGGGGAGCTGTTTTTT. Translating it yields CASRGTGVGELFF.

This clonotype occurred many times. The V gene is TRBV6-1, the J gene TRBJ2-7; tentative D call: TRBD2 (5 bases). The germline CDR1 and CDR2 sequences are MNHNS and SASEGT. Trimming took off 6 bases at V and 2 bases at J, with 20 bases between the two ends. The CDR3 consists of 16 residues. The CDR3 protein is CASRLVSVATAYEQYF. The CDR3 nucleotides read TGTGCCAGCAGACTTGTATCGGTAGCGACCGCCTACGAGCAGTACTTC.

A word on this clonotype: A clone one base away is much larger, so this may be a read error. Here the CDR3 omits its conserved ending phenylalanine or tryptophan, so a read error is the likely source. This chain's CDR3 is CASTTGVGTEAFS. The CDR3 DNA follows: TGTGCCAGCACTACAGGGGTTGGCACTGAAGCTTTCTCT. The rearrangement links TRBV12-3 or TRBV12-4 to TRBJ1-1; 7 bases map to TRBD1. The CDR3 has 13 amino acids. Trimming at V came to 7 bases and at J to 4 bases, leaving 6 bases not matched to a gene.

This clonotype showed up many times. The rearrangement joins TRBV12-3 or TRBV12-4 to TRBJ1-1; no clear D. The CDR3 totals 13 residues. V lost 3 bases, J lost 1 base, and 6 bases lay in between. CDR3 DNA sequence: TGTGCCAGCAGTTTCTTTTCGAACACTGAAGCTTTCTTT. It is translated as CASSFFSNTEAFF.

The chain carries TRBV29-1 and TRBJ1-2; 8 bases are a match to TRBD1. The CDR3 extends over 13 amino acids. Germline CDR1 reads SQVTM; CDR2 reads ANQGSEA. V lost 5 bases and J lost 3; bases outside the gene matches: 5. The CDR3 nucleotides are TGCAGCGTTTTGACAGGGGCGGACTATGGCTACACCTTC. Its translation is CSVLTGADYGYTF.

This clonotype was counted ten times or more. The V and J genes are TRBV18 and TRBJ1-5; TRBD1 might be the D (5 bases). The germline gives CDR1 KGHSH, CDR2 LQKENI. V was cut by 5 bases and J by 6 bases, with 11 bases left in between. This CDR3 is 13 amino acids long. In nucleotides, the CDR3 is TGTGCCAGCTCATCGGGGCTCAGTCAGCCCCAGCATTTT. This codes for CASSSGLSQPQHF.

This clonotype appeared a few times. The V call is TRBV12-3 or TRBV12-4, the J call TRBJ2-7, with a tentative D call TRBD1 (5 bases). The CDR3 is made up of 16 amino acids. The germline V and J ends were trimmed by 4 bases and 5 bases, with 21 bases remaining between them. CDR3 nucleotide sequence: TGTGCCAGCAGTTCCCTGGGGCATGGACCCTCGAACGAGCAGTACTTC. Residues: CASSSLGHGPSNEQYF.

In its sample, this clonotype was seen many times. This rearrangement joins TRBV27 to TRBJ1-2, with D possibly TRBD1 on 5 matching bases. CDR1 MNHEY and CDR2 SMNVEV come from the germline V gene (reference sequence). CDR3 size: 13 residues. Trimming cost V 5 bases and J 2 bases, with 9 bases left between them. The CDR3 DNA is TGTGCCAGCAGTGTAAGGGGAAACTATGGCTACACCTTC. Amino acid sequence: CASSVRGNYGYTF.